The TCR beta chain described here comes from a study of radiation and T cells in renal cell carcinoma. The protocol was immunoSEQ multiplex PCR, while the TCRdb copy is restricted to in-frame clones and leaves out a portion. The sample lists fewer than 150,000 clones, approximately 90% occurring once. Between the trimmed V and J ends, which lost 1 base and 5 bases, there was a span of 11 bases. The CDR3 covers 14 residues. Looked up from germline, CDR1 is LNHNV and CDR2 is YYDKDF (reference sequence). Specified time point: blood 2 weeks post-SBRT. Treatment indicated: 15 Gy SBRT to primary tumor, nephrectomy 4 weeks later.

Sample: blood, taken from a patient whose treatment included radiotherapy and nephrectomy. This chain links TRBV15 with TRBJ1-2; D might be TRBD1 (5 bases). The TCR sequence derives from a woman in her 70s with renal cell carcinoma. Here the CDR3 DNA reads TGTGCCACCAGCAGAGGGCGGGGGGAATATGGCTACACCTTC. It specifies CATSRGRGEYGYTF.